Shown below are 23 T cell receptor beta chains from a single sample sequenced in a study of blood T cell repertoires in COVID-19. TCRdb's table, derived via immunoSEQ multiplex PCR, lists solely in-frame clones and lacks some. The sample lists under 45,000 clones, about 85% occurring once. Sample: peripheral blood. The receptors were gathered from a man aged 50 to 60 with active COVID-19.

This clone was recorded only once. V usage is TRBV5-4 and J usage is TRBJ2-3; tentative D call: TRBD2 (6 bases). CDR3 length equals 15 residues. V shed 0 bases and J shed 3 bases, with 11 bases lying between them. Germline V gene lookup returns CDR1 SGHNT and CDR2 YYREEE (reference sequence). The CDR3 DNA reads TGTGCCAGCAGCTTGGGAGGCGGGGAAACAGATACGCAGTATTTT. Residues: CASSLGGGETDTQYF.

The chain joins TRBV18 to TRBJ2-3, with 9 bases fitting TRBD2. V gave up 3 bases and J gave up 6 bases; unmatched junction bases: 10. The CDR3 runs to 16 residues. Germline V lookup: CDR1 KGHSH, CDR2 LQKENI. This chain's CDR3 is CASSPQASGAMDTQYF. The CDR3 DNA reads TGTGCCAGCTCACCCCAGGCTAGCGGGGCCATGGATACGCAGTATTTT.

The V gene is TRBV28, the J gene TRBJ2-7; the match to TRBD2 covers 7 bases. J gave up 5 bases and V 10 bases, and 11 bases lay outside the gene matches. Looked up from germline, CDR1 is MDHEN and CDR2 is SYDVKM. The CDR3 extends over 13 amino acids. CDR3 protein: CATQRGSRNEQYF. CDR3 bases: TGTGCCACCCAACGCGGGAGTAGGAACGAGCAGTACTTC.

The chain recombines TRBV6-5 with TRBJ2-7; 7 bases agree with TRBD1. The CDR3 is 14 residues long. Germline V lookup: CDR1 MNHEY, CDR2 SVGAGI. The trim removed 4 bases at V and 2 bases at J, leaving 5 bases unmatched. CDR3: CASSSWDSTYEQYF. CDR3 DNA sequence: TGTGCCAGCAGTTCTTGGGACAGCACCTACGAGCAGTACTTC.

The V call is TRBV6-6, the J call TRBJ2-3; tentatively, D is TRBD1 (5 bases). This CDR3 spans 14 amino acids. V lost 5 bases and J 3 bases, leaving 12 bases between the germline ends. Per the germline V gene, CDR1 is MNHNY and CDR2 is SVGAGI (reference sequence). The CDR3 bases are TGTGCCAGCAGTGCAGGGATGGGGACAGATACGCAGTATTTT. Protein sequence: CASSAGMGTDTQYF.

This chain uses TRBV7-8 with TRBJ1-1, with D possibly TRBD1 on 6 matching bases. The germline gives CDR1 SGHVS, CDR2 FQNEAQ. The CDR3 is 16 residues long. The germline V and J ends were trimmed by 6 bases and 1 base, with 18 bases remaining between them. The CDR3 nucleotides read TGTGCCAGCAGAGGAGAACAGGGCAGAACGAACACTGAAGCTTTCTTT. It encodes CASRGEQGRTNTEAFF.

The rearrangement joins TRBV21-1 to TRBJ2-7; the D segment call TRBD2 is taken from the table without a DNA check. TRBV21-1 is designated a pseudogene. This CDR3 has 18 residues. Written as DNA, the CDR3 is TGTGCCAGCAGCAAAAGTACCGTTGTAGGGCGGGAGTACTACGAGCAGTACTTC. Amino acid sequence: CASSKSTVVGREYYEQYF.

CDR3 protein: CASSHSGQGVNEQFF. The CDR3, as DNA: TGTGCCAGCAGCCATTCCGGACAGGGTGTCAATGAGCAGTTCTTC. The rearrangement links TRBV16 to TRBJ2-1; 8 bases map to TRBD1. The CDR3 loop spans 15 amino acids. Germline V gene lookup returns CDR1 KGHSY and CDR2 FQNENV. Trimming took 3 bases from V and 6 from J; bases not matched to a gene: 7.

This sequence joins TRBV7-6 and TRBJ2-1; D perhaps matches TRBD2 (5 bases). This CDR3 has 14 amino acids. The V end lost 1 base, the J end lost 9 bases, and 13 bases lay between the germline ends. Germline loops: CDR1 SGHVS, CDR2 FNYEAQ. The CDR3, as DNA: TGTGCCAGCAGCTTAGAGGGCCAACGGGGTGAGCAGTTCTTC. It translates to CASSLEGQRGEQFF.

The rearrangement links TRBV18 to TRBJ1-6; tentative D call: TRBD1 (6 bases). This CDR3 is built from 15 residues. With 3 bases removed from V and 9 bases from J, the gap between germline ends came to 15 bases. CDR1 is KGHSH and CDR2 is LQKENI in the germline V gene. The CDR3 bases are TGTGCCAGCTCACCTCGGACAGAGAAGGCTTCACCCCTCCACTTT. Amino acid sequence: CASSPRTEKASPLHF.

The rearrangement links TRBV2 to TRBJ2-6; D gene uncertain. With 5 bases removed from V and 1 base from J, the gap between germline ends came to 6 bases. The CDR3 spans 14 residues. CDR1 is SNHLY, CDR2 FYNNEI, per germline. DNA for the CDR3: TGTGCCAGCAGTACAGAGTCTGGGGCCAACGTCCTGACTTTC. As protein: CASSTESGANVLTF.

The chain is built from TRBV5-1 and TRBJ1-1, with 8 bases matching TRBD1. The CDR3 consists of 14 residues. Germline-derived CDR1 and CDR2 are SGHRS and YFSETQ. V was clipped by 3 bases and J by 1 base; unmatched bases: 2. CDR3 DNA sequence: TGCGCCAGCAGCTCACAGGGGGGGAACACTGAAGCTTTCTTT. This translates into CASSSQGGNTEAFF.

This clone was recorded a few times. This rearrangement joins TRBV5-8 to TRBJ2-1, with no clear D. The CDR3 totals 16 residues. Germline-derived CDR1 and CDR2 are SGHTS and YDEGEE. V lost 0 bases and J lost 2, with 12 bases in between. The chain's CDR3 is CASSLELRPPYNEQFF. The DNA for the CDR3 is TGTGCCAGCAGCTTGGAGTTGCGGCCTCCCTACAATGAGCAGTTCTTC.

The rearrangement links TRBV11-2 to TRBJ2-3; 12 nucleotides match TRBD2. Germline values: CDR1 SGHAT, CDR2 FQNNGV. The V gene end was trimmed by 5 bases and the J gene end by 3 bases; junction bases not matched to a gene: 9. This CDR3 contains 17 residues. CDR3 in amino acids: CASSRPASGGGTDTQYF. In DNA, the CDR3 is TGTGCCAGCAGCAGGCCGGCTAGCGGGGGGGGGACAGATACGCAGTATTTT.

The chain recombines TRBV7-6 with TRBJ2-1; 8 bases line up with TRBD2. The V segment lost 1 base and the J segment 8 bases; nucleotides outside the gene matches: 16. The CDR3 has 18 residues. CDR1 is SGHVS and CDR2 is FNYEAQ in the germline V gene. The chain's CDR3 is CASSLVMTVTGGRYEQFF. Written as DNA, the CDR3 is TGTGCCAGCAGCTTAGTCATGACGGTGACGGGAGGGCGGTATGAGCAGTTCTTC. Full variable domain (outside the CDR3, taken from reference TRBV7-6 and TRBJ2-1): GAGVSQSPRYKVTKRGQDVALRCDPISGHVSLYWYRQALGQGPEFLTYFNYEAQQDKSGLPNDRFSAERPEGSISTLTIQRTEQRDSAMYRCASSLVMTVTGGRYEQFFGPGTRLTVL.

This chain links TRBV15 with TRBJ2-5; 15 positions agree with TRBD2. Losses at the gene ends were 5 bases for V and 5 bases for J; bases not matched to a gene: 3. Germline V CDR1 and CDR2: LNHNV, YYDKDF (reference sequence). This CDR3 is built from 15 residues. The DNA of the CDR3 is TGTGCCACCAGCGGACTAGCGGGGGGGCGTGAGACCCAGTACTTC. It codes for CATSGLAGGRETQYF.

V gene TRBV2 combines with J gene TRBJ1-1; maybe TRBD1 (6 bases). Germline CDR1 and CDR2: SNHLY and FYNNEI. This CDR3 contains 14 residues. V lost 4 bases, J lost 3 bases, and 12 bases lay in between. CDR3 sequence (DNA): TGTGCCAGCAGTGTTCAGGGGAGGGACACTGAAGCTTTCTTT. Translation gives CASSVQGRDTEAFF.

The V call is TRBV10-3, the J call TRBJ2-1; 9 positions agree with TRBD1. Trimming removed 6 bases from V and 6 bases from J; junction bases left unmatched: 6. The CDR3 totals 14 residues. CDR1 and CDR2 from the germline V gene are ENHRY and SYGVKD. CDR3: CAIRTGTGPNEQFF. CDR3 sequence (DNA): TGTGCCATCAGGACCGGGACAGGGCCCAATGAGCAGTTCTTC.

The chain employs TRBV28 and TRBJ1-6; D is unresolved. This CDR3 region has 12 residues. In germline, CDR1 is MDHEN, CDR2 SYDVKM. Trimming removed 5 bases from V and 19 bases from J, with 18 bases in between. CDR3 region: CASSPNDLSGHF. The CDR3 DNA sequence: TGTGCCAGCAGTCCGAACGACCTCTCAGGACACTTT.

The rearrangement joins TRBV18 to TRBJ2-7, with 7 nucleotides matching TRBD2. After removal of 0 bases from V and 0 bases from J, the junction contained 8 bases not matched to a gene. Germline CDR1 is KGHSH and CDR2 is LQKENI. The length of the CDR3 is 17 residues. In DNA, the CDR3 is TGTGCCAGCTCACCACCTAGCGGGCGGCCAAACTCCTACGAGCAGTACTTC. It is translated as CASSPPSGRPNSYEQYF.

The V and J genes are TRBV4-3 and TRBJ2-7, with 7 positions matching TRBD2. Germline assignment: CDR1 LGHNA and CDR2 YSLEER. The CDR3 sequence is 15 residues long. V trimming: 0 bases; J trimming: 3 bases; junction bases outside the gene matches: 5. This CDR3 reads CASSQDVRGSYEQYF. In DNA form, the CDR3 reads TGCGCCAGCAGCCAAGACGTACGCGGGAGCTACGAGCAGTACTTC.

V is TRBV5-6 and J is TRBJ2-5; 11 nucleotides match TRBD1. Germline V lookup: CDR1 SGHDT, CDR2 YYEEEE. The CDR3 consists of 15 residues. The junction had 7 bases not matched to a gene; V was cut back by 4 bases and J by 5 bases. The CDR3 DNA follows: TGTGCCAGCAGCGGGAGGACAGGGGGCTTGGAGACCCAGTACTTC. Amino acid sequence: CASSGRTGGLETQYF.

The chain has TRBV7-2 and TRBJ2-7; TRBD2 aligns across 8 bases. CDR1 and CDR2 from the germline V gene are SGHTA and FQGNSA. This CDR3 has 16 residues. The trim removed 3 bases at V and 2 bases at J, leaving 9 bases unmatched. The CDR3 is CASSLEGTRGAYEQYF. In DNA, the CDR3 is TGTGCCAGCAGCTTGGAAGGGACTAGGGGGGCCTACGAGCAGTACTTC.